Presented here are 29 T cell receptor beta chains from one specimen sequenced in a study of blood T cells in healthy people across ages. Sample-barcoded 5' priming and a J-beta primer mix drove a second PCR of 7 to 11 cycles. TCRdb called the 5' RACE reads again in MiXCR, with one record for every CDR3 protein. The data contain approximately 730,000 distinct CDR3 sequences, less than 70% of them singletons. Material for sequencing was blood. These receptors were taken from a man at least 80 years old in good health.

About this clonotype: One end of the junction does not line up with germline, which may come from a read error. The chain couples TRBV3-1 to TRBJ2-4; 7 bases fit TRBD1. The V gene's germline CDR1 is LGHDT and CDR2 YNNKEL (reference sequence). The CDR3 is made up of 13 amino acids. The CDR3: CAISQDRASIQYF. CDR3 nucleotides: TGTGCCATCAGCCAAGACAGGGCTAGCATTCAGTACTTC.

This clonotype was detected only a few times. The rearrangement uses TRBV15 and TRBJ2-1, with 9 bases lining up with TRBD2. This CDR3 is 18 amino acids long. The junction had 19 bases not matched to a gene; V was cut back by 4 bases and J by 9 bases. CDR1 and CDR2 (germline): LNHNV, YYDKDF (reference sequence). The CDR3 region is CATSTGRAGLAQRGEQFF. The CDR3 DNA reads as TGTGCCACCAGCACAGGCCGCGCGGGACTAGCACAACGGGGTGAGCAGTTCTTC.

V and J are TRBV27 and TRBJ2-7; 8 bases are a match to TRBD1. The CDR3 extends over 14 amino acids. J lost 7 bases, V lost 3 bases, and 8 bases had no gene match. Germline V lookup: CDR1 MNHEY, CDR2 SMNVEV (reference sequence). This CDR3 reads CASSLVGQGGEQYF. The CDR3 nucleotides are TGTGCCAGCAGTTTGGTCGGACAGGGCGGAGAGCAGTACTTC.

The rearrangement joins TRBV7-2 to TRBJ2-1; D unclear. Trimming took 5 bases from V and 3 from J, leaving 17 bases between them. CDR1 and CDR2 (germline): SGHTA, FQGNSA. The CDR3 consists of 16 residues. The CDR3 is CASSRDGLQFYNEQFF. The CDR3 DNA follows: TGTGCCAGCAGCCGTGACGGGTTACAATTCTACAATGAGCAGTTCTTC. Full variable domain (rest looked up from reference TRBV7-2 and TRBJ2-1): GAGVSQSPSNKVTEKGKDVELRCDPISGHTALYWYRQSLGQGLEFLIYFQGNSAPDKSGLPSDRFSAERTGGSVSTLTIQRTQQEDSAVYLCASSRDGLQFYNEQFFGPGTRLTVL.

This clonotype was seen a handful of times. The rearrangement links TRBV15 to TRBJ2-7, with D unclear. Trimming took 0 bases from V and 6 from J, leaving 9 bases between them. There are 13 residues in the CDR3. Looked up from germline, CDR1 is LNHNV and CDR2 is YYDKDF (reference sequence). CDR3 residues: CATSRDQQFEQYF. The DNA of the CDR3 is TGTGCCACCAGCAGAGATCAACAGTTCGAGCAGTACTTC.

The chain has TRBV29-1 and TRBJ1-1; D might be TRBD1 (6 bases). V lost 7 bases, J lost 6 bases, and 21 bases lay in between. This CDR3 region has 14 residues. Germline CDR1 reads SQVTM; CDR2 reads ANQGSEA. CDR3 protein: CSATRGQGSPEAFF. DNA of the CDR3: TGCAGCGCGACCAGAGGGCAGGGGAGTCCTGAAGCTTTCTTT.

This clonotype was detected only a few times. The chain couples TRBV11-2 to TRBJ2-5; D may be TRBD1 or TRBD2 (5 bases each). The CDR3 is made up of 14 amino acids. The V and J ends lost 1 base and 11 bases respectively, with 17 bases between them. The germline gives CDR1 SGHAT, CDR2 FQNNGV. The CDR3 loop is CASSLVGPSTEQYF. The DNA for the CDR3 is TGTGCCAGCAGCTTAGTGGGACCCTCTACGGAGCAGTACTTC.

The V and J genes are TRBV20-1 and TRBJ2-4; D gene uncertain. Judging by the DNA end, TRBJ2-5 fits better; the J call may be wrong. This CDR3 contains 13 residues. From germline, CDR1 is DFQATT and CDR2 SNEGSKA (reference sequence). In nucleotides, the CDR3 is TGCAGTGCTAGAGATCCGTTCCAAGAGACCCAGTACTTC. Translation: CSARDPFQETQYF.

For the CDR3, the DNA is TGTGCCAGCAAGCCCCGGGGGACAGGGTCCTACGAGCAGTACTTC. This codes for CASKPRGTGSYEQYF. This sequence joins TRBV28 and TRBJ2-7; 9 bases align to TRBD1. Germline CDR1 is MDHEN and CDR2 is SYDVKM. V trimming: 7 bases; J trimming: 1 base; junction bases outside the gene matches: 8. This CDR3 spans 15 amino acids.

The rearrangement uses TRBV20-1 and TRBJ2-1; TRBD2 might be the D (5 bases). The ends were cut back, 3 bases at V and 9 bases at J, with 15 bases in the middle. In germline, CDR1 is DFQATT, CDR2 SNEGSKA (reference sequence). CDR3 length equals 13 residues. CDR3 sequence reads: CSASLGDGSEQFF. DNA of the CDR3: TGCAGTGCTAGTTTGGGAGATGGCAGTGAGCAGTTCTTC.

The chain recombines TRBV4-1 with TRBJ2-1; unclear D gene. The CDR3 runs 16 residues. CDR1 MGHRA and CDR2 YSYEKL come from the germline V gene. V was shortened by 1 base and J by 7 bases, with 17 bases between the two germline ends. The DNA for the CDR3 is TGCGCCAGCAGCCAAGGAATCGACTTGGGATTGAATGAGCAGTTCTTC. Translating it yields CASSQGIDLGLNEQFF.

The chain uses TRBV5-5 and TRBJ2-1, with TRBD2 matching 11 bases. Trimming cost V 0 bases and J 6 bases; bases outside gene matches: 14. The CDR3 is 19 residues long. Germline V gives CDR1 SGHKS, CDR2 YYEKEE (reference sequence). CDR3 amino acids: CASSLAVTSGSRLGNEQFF. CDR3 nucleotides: TGTGCCAGCAGCTTGGCCGTCACTAGCGGGAGTAGATTGGGCAATGAGCAGTTCTTC.

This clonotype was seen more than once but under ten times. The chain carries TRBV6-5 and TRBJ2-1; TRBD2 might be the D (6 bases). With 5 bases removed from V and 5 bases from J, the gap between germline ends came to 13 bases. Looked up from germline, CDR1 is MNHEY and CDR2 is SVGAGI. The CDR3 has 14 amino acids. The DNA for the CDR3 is TGTGCCAGCAGTCGCGGGACGGGGCACAATGAGCAGTTCTTC. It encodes CASSRGTGHNEQFF.

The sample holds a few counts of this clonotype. In DNA form, the CDR3 reads TGTGCCAGCAGTGTCTGGACAGACAATGAGCAGTTCTTC. It encodes CASSVWTDNEQFF. The chain uses TRBV12-3 or TRBV12-4 and TRBJ2-1, with D perhaps matching TRBD1 (6 bases). The CDR3 contains 13 residues. The V and J ends lost 5 bases and 5 bases respectively, with 10 bases between them.

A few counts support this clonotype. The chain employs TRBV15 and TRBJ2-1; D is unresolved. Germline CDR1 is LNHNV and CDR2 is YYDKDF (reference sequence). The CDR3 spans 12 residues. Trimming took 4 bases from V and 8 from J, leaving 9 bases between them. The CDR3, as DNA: TGTGCCACCAGCATCCTCCGGGATGAGCAGTTCTTC. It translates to CATSILRDEQFF.

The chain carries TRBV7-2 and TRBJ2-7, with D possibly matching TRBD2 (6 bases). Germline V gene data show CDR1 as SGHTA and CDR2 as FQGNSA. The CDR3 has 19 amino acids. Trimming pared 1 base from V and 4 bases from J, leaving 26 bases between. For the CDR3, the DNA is TGTGCCAGCAGCTTAGTTGCCCTAGCGCAGACCCCGGGGAGATACGAGCAGTACTTC. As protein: CASSLVALAQTPGRYEQYF.

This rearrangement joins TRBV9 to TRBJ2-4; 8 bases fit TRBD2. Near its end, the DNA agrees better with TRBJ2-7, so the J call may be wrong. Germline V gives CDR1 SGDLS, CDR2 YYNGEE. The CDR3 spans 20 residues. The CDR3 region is CASSVVRAGGEADRSYEQYF. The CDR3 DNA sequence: TGTGCCAGCAGCGTAGTAAGGGCCGGGGGGGAAGCGGACCGCTCCTACGAGCAGTACTTC.

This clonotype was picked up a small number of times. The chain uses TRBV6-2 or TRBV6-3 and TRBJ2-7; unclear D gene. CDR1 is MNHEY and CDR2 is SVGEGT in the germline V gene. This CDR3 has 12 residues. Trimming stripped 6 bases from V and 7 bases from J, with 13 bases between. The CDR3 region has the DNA TGTGCCAGCAGAGCCCCTCTCGGGGAGCAGTACTTC. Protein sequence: CASRAPLGEQYF.

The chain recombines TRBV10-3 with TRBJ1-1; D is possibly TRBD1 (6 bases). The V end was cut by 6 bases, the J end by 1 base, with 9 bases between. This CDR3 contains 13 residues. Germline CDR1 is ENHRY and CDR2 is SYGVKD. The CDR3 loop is CAISLQGNTEAFF. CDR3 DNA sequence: TGTGCCATCAGCCTACAGGGGAACACTGAAGCTTTCTTT.

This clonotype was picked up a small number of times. DNA of the CDR3: TGCAGTGCTTTGACTAGCGCGACGTACTACAATGAGCAGTTCTTC. This sequence encodes CSALTSATYYNEQFF. V is TRBV20-1 and J is TRBJ2-1, with TRBD2 matching over 8 bases. The V segment lost 5 bases and the J segment 3 bases; nucleotides outside the gene matches: 9. CDR3 length equals 15 residues. The V gene's germline CDR1 is DFQATT and CDR2 SNEGSKA (reference sequence).

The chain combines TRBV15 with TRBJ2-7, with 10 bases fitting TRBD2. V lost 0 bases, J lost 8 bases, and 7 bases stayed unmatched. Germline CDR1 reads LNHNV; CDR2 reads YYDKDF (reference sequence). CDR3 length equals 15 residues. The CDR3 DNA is TGTGCCACCAGCAGAGAGGCTAGCGGGAGACTTCAGCAGTACTTC. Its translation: CATSREASGRLQQYF. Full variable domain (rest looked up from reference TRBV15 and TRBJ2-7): DAMVIQNPRYQVTQFGKPVTLSCSQTLNHNVMYWYQQKSSQAPKLLFHYYDKDFNNEADTPDNFQSRRPNTSFCFLDIRSPGLGDTAMYLCATSREASGRLQQYFGPGTRLTVT.

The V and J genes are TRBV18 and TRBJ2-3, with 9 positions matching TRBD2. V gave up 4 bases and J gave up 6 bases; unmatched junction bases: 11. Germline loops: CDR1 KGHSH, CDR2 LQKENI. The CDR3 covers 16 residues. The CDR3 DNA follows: TGTGCCAGCTCACTTAGACTAGCGGATTCGGCGGATACGCAGTATTTT. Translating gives CASSLRLADSADTQYF.

The CDR3 is CASSPANRAPQETQYF. CDR3 DNA: TGTGCCAGCTCACCCGCTAACAGGGCCCCCCAAGAGACCCAGTACTTC. The chain carries TRBV18 and TRBJ2-5; TRBD1 is a possible D gene (6 bases). The germline V gene has CDR1 KGHSH and CDR2 LQKENI. This CDR3 has 16 amino acids. V was pared by 3 bases and J by 1 base, with 15 bases between.

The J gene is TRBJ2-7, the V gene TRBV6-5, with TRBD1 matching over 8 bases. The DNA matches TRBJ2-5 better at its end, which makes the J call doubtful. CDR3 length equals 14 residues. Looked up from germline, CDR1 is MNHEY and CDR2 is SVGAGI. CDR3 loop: CASSDPGQGKTQYF. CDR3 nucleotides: TGTGCCAGCAGCGACCCCGGACAGGGCAAGACCCAGTACTTC.

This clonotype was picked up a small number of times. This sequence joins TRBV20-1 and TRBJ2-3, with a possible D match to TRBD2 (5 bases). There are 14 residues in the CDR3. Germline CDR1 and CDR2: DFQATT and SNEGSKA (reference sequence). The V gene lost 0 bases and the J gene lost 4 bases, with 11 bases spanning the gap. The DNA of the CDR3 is TGCAGTGCTAGAGACGCGGGTAGAGCAGATACGCAGTATTTT. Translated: CSARDAGRADTQYF.

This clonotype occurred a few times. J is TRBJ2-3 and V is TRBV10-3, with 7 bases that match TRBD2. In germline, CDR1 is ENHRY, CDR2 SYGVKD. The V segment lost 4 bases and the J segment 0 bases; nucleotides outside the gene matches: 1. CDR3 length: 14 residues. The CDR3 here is CAISGAGSTDTQYF. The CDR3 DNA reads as TGTGCCATCAGTGGAGCGGGAAGCACAGATACGCAGTATTTT.

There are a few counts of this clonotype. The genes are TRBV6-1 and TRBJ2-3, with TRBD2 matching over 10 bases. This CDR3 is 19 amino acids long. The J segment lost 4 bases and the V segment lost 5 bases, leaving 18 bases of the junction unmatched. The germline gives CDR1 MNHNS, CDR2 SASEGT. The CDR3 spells CASSKRTGTSALTADTQYF. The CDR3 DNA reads TGTGCCAGCAGTAAAAGGACCGGGACTAGCGCTTTAACAGCAGATACGCAGTATTTT.

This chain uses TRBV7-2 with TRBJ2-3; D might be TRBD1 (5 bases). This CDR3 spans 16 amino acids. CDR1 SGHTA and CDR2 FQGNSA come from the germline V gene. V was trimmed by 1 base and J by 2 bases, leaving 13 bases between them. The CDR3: CASSLERQQYTDTQYF. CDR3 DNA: TGTGCCAGCAGCTTAGAGCGACAGCAGTACACAGATACGCAGTATTTT.

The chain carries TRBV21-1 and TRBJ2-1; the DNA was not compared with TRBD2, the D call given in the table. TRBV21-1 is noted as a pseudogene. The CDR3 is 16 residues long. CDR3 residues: CASSAGLAASHNEQFF. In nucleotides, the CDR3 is TGTGCCAGCAGCGCGGGACTAGCGGCCTCCCACAATGAGCAGTTCTTC.